The clone carrying this T cell receptor beta chain was picked up a small number of times. This sample was taken from a study of T-cell memory formation after mild COVID-19. One entry per CDR3 protein, called by TCRdb with MiXCR from the 5' RACE reads. The sample includes hundreds of thousands of distinct CDR3 sequences, around 20% of them seen just once. Sequenced: PBMCs or a T cell subset sorted from them (not recorded which). This receptor was obtained from an adult woman who had mild COVID-19 (a few samples of this study predate the infection). Cell type and time point are not known.

The CDR3 DNA sequence: TGTGCCAGCAGCCCTAGGACTAGTGGCTTGAATGAGCAGTTCTTC. Translating it yields CASSPRTSGLNEQFF. The V call is TRBV7-2, the J call TRBJ2-1, with TRBD2 matching over 7 bases. CDR1 SGHTA and CDR2 FQGNSA come from the germline V gene. V shed 5 bases and J 7 bases; nucleotides not matched to a gene: 11. The CDR3 runs 15 residues.